Given below is one TCR beta chain in context. The antigen is not known. This CDR3 comprises 16 residues. V dropped 3 bases and J dropped 0 bases, with 13 bases sitting between them. Germline CDR1 SGDLS, CDR2 YYNGEE. The record originates from a study of T cell clonotyping in hematopoietic cell transplantation. General study points: Broader posttransplant TCR repertoire diversity was predicted by graft donor and pretransplant recipient Inverse Simpson Index values. Cells were unsorted, so CD4 and CD8 contributions were not separated. Recipient TCR diversity dropped after transplant; expanded clonotypes rose from day 30 to 180. At the given depth, recipient repertoires were over 97% de novo clonotypes.

Sequenced by immunoSEQ multiplex PCR; TCRdb stores in-frame clones only, minus some. In the table there are about 7,200 clones, roughly 90% of which are singletons. The V call is TRBV9, the J call TRBJ2-1; D remains ambiguous. This sequence was found in a female patient aged 50 to 60 who had an allogeneic stem cell transplant from an unrelated donor, so the T cells may come from the graft donor. Some clones in this sample may be carry-over from other donors' samples. Source: PBMCs, taken 30 days after allogeneic stem cell transplant. In nucleotides, the CDR3 is TGTGCCAGCAGCGCCGAATTGGCCCTCTCCTACAATGAGCAGTTCTTC. This sequence encodes CASSAELALSYNEQFF.